The 3 T cell receptor beta chains below come from one sample, sequenced in a study of response to subunit inactivated influenza vaccine. MiXCR was run by TCRdb on the RT-PCR reads, yielding one entry per CDR3 protein. The sample has just under 550,000 distinct CDR3 sequences; roughly a quarter are singletons. This sample also appeared in a second study, on T cells expressing NK-cell markers. That source notes: As the method of synthesis, 5'RACE template switching with UMIs yielded TCR beta cDNA.

Sequences were derived from CD4+ T cells sorted from PBMCs, sampled about 11 days after vaccination. Receptor source: a man in his fifties who received an inactivated influenza vaccine.

In its sample, this clonotype was seen a few times. The chain uses TRBV7-2 and TRBJ2-3; D is undetermined. Trimming took 3 bases from V and 7 from J, leaving 8 bases between them. The CDR3 loop spans 12 amino acids. CDR1 is SGHTA and CDR2 is FQGNSA in the germline V gene. The CDR3 DNA sequence: TGTGCCAGCAGCTTTCGAGTGAATACGCAGTATTTT. It codes for CASSFRVNTQYF.

This clonotype turned up a few times. The chain is built from TRBV3-1 and TRBJ2-7, with 7 bases matching TRBD1. The CDR3 is 16 amino acids. V lost 0 bases and J lost 6; bases outside the gene matches: 11. Germline V gene data show CDR1 as LGHDT and CDR2 as YNNKEL (reference sequence). The CDR3 spells CASSQDPRGRSGEQYF. CDR3 bases: TGTGCCAGCAGCCAAGATCCTAGGGGGCGAAGTGGCGAGCAGTACTTC.

This chain links TRBV19 with TRBJ1-1, with 10 nucleotides matching TRBD1. The CDR3 totals 14 residues. Trimming cost V 3 bases and J 4 bases; bases outside gene matches: 2. The germline gives CDR1 LNHDA, CDR2 SQIVND (reference sequence). The CDR3 DNA is TGTGCCAGTAGTATCGGACAGGGGGTCACTGAAGCTTTCTTT. Amino acids: CASSIGQGVTEAFF.